What follows describes a single T cell receptor beta chain. Repertoires were generated with immunoSEQ multiplex PCR, while TCRdb's copy carries only in-frame clones and drops some. This table holds about 200,000 clones, 70% to 90% found once. Germline trimming cut 1 base from V and 1 base from J; bases unmatched to any gene: 2. This CDR3 has 16 amino acids. Germline V gene sequence: CDR1 MGHRA, CDR2 YSYEKL. The entry originates in a study of blood T cell repertoires in COVID-19. The chain combines TRBV4-1 with TRBJ1-1; TRBD1 matches 11 bases. Sequenced material: peripheral blood. The receptor was derived from a woman aged 65 to 85 with acute or convalescent COVID-19. The DNA of the CDR3 is TGCGCCAGCAGCCAAGGGGGACAGGGGGGGAACACTGAAGCTTTCTTT. Translating it yields CASSQGGQGGNTEAFF.